Shown below are 5 T cell receptor beta chains from a single sample sequenced in a study of patients and donors after allogeneic stem cell transplantation. TCRdb re-called the RT-PCR reads through MiXCR, storing one row per CDR3 protein. The sample has roughly 230,000 distinct CDR3 sequences; about 14% are singletons. The sequencing input was blood, either unsorted or a sorted T cell fraction (not recorded which). The source of these receptors is a human donor who was either an allogeneic HSCT recipient or a stem cell or donor lymphocyte infusion donor (not recorded which). It is not recorded whose cells these are; they may come from a transplant donor.

This clonotype was seen many times. The rearrangement links TRBV20-1 to TRBJ2-1, with no clear D. Looked up from germline, CDR1 is DFQATT and CDR2 is SNEGSKA (reference sequence). This CDR3 spans 15 amino acids. V was clipped by 1 base and J by 1 base, with 11 bases between them. The CDR3: CSARGPVHSYNEQFF. CDR3 bases: TGCAGTGCTAGAGGACCGGTCCATTCCTACAATGAGCAGTTCTTC.

The chain carries TRBV30 and TRBJ2-7, with TRBD2 matching over 11 bases. Losses at the gene ends were 4 bases for V and 1 base for J; bases not matched to a gene: 9. This CDR3 has 16 amino acids. CDR1 and CDR2 from the germline V gene are GTSNPN and SVGIG (reference sequence). The CDR3 here is CAWTAGGLAASYEQYF. Here the CDR3 DNA reads TGTGCCTGGACCGCTGGGGGACTAGCGGCTTCCTACGAGCAGTACTTC.

The CDR3 coding sequence is TGTGCCAGCAGCAGCTACTCCGGGACAGCGAACTATGGCTACACCTTC. Its protein product is CASSSYSGTANYGYTF. This rearrangement joins TRBV5-8 to TRBJ1-2, with TRBD1 matching over 7 bases. Looked up from germline, CDR1 is SGHTS and CDR2 is YDEGEE. This CDR3 contains 16 residues. Germline trimming cut 4 bases from V and 2 bases from J; bases unmatched to any gene: 11.

The rearrangement uses TRBV19 and TRBJ1-1; 8 nucleotides align to TRBD1. There are 12 residues in the CDR3. Germline trimming cut 6 bases from V and 6 bases from J; bases unmatched to any gene: 3. Germline assignment: CDR1 LNHDA and CDR2 SQIVND (reference sequence). This CDR3 reads CASRHRGAEAFF. Written as DNA, the CDR3 is TGTGCCAGTAGACACAGGGGGGCTGAAGCTTTCTTT.

The genes are TRBV4-1 and TRBJ2-5, with 9 bases lining up with TRBD2. V lost 1 base, J lost 5 bases, and 5 bases stayed unmatched. The germline V gene encodes CDR1 MGHRA and CDR2 YSYEKL. The CDR3 totals 15 residues. Here the CDR3 reads CASSQVWREGETQYF. CDR3 in DNA: TGCGCCAGCAGCCAAGTCTGGCGGGAGGGGGAGACCCAGTACTTC.